A selection of T cell receptor beta chains follows, all from one sample in a study of cytomegalovirus exposure and HLA in healthy donors. Sequenced by immunoSEQ multiplex PCR; TCRdb stores in-frame clones only, minus some. This sample has about 160,000 clones, with about four fifths found just once. The sequenced sample consisted of PBMCs. These receptors originate from a woman aged 45-59 years in good health and CMV-seronegative. The CDR3 runs from the conserved cysteine through the conserved F or W. Fields, in order: D gene, J gene, clone size, V gene, CDR3 DNA, CDR3 protein. A D gene is named only where the DNA matches it firmly. Only some rows state a clone size, as once, few, many or a class for expanded clones.

D: -
J: TRBJ1-2
size: -
V: TRBV4-1
DNA: TGCGCCAGCAGCCAAGGGCGGCCAAACTATGGCTACACCTTC
CDR3: CASSQGRPNYGYTF

D: -
J: TRBJ1-1
size: -
V: TRBV19
DNA: TGTGCCAGTAGCCCCGGGGGAGGGCGCGCCCCCACTGAAGCTTTCTTT
CDR3: CASSPGGGRAPTEAFF

D: TRBD1
J: TRBJ1-1
size: -
V: TRBV5-1
DNA: TGCGCCAGCAGCTGGGGGGAGGACAGGGGGCCAGCTTTCTTT
CDR3: CASSWGEDRGPAFF

D: -
J: TRBJ1-6
size: -
V: TRBV5-1
DNA: TGCGCCAGCAGCTACCGGACAGTTAATTCACCCCTCCACTTT
CDR3: CASSYRTVNSPLHF

D: -
J: TRBJ2-3
size: -
V: TRBV7-2
DNA: TGTGCCAGCAGCTCCGGGGCCGGCGGGGGCACAGATACGCAGTATTTT
CDR3: CASSSGAGGGTDTQYF

D: TRBD1
J: TRBJ1-2
size: -
V: TRBV27
DNA: TGTGCCAGCAGTTTTAGACAGGGGAGGTATGGCTACACCTTC
CDR3: CASSFRQGRYGYTF

D: -
J: TRBJ1-5
size: few
V: TRBV2
DNA: TGTGCCAGCAGTGGAGATAGCAATCAGCCCCAGCATTTT
CDR3: CASSGDSNQPQHF

D: -
J: TRBJ2-2
size: -
V: TRBV5-1
DNA: TGCGCCAGCAGCCCAACCGGGACACAGATCACCGGGGAGCTGTTTTTT
CDR3: CASSPTGTQITGELFF

D: -
J: TRBJ2-7
size: -
V: TRBV27
DNA: TGTGCCAGCAGTTTAACAGGGTTTGGGTCCTACGAGCAGTACTTC
CDR3: CASSLTGFGSYEQYF

D: TRBD1
J: TRBJ2-1
size: -
V: TRBV18
DNA: TGTGCCAGCGGGGACAGAGCTGAGCAGTTCTTC
CDR3: CASGDRAEQFF

D: -
J: TRBJ1-5
size: once
V: TRBV7-9
DNA: TGTGCCAGCAGCTCTTCGGGGCAGCCCCAGCATTTT
CDR3: CASSSSGQPQHF

D: -
J: TRBJ2-3
size: -
V: TRBV9
DNA: TGTGCCAGCAGCGTCGAGGACAGCCTCACAGATACGCAGTATTTT
CDR3: CASSVEDSLTDTQYF

D: -
J: TRBJ1-2
size: few
V: TRBV6-5
DNA: TGTGCCAGCAGTTACGTCGGGACGCCAATTGGGAGGTACACCTTC
CDR3: CASSYVGTPIGRYTF

D: -
J: TRBJ1-1
size: -
V: TRBV6-5
DNA: TGTGCCAGCAGTGATGACATATTAGGCACTGAAGCTTTCTTT
CDR3: CASSDDILGTEAFF

D: TRBD1
J: TRBJ1-5
size: few
V: TRBV27
DNA: TGTGCCAGCAGTTTGGGGACAGGGGGCGTTCAGCCCCAGCATTTT
CDR3: CASSLGTGGVQPQHF

D: -
J: TRBJ1-1
size: -
V: TRBV7-9
DNA: TGTGCCAGCAGTCCCGGGAGGGGTGAAGCTTTCTTT
CDR3: CASSPGRGEAFF

D: TRBD2
J: TRBJ2-2
size: -
V: TRBV6-1
DNA: TGTGCCAGCAGCCTCGGGACTAGTTACACCGGGGAGCTGTTTTTT
CDR3: CASSLGTSYTGELFF

D: -
J: TRBJ1-6
size: few
V: TRBV7-3
DNA: TGTGCCAGCAGCTTTACAGGGTATAATTCACCCCTCCACTTT
CDR3: CASSFTGYNSPLHF

D: -
J: TRBJ2-3
size: -
V: TRBV20-1
DNA: TGCAGTGCTCCTGGCACAGATACGCAGTATTTT
CDR3: CSAPGTDTQYF

D: -
J: TRBJ1-3
size: once
V: TRBV7-7
DNA: TGTGCCAGCAGCTTAGACCCCCCGACATCGAGCTCTGGAAACACCATATATTTT
CDR3: CASSLDPPTSSSGNTIYF